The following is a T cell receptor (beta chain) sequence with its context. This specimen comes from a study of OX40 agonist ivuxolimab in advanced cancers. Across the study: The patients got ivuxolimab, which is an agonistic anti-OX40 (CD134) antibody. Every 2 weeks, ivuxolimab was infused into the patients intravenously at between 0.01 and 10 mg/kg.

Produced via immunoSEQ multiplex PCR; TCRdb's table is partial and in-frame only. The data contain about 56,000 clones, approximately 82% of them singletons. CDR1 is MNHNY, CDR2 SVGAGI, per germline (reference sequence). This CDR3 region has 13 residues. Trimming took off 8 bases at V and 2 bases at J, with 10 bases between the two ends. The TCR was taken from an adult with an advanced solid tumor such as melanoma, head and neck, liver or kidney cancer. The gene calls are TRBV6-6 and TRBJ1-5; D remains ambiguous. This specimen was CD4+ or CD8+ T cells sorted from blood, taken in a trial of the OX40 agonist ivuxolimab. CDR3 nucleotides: TGTGCCAGCTCCCACGGAGGCAATCAGCCCCAGCATTTT. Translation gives CASSHGGNQPQHF.